This T cell receptor beta chain was identified during a study of radiotherapy plus CTLA-4 blockade in lung cancer. Study information: Of all patients, approximately 17% responded objectively and approximately 31% showed disease control.

The ends lost 6 bases at V and 7 bases at J; junction bases unmatched: 14. This CDR3 comprises 16 residues. CDR1 and CDR2 from the germline V gene are MGHDK and SYGVNS. As to this clone: Its antigen is not identified.

Focal radiation plus CTLA-4 blockade with ipilimumab was administered to patients who had chemo-refractory metastatic non-small-cell lung cancer. Broader study findings: Blood saw expansion of tumor-derived TCR clones after radiotherapy plus ipilimumab. Early blood T cell clone dynamics, with interferon-beta, were reported to best predict response.

Sequencing used immunoSEQ multiplex PCR; TCRdb keeps in-frame clones, though not all of them. Of 90,000 to 150,000 clones in the sample, about 83% were seen once. The clonotype originates from a human donor with non-small cell lung cancer who had a partial response to radiotherapy plus ipilimumab. Sequencing was performed on peripheral blood, taken from a patient treated with radiotherapy plus ipilimumab. The chain is built from TRBV25-1 and TRBJ2-1, with 8 nucleotides matching TRBD2. The CDR3 DNA follows: TGTGCCAGCAGGGACCACAGCGGGAGCGTTGGGAATGAGCAGTTCTTC. It encodes CASRDHSGSVGNEQFF.